This T cell receptor beta chain was documented in a study of radiotherapy plus CTLA-4 blockade in lung cancer. TCRdb keeps only in-frame clones here, not all; method: immunoSEQ multiplex PCR. The table lists approximately 53,000 clones, around 83% of them singletons. Per the germline V gene, CDR1 is SGHRS and CDR2 is YFSETQ. The CDR3 consists of 15 residues. Deletions cut 0 bases from V and 4 bases from J, with 14 bases between. This TCR was sampled from a human donor with non-small cell lung cancer whose response to radiotherapy plus ipilimumab could not be evaluated. This specimen consisted of peripheral blood, obtained from a patient treated with radiotherapy plus ipilimumab. J is TRBJ2-7 and V is TRBV5-1; D ambiguous. The DNA for the CDR3 is TGCGCCAGCAGCTTGGACAGTACAACTCCGTACGAGCAGTACTTC. Amino acid sequence: CASSLDSTTPYEQYF.